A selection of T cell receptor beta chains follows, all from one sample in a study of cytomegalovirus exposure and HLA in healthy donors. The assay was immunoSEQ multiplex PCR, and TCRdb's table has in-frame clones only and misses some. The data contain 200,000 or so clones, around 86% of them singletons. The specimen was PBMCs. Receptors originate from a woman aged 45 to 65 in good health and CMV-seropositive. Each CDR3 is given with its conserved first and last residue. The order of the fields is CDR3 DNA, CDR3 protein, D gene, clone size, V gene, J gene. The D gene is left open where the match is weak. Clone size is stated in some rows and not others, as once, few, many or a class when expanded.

TGTGCCAGCAGCTTCGCGTTTGACACTGAAGCTTTCTTT,CASSFAFDTEAFF,NA,NA,TRBV7-9,TRBJ1-1
TGCGCCAGCAGCCCTCAGGGTAATGGCTACACCTTC,CASSPQGNGYTF,NA,NA,TRBV5-1,TRBJ1-2
TGTGCCTCACGACAGCGTAATCCCTATAGCTATGGCTACACCTTC,CASRQRNPYSYGYTF,NA,NA,TRBV28,TRBJ1-2
TGTGCCAGCAGTTCCAGGGTTGCGCAGTATTTT,CASSSRVAQYF,NA,NA,TRBV28,TRBJ2-3
TGTGCCAGCAGCGACAGTTTTAGCAATCAGCCCCAGCATTTT,CASSDSFSNQPQHF,NA,NA,TRBV6-6,TRBJ1-5
TGTGCCAGCAGTGAATCCGAGCGGAGCACAGATACGCAGTATTTT,CASSESERSTDTQYF,NA,NA,TRBV25-1,TRBJ2-3
TGTGCCAGCGAGCCTGGACAGGGCGAAGAGACCCAGTACTTC,CASEPGQGEETQYF,TRBD1,NA,TRBV2,TRBJ2-5
TGTGCCAGCAGCTTGGGGACAGCCCCCCAGCCCCAGCATTTT,CASSLGTAPQPQHF,TRBD1,NA,TRBV7-2,TRBJ1-5
TGTGCCAGCAGCTTATTGAGCCCCGGGGGCCAAGAGACCCAGTACTTC,CASSLLSPGGQETQYF,NA,NA,TRBV7-9,TRBJ2-5
TGCGCCAGCAGTCAGGACTATACCCAGTACTTC,CASSQDYTQYF,NA,NA,TRBV23-1,TRBJ2-5
TGTGCCAGCAGCGTAGCCGGGGACTACAATGAGCAGTTCTTC,CASSVAGDYNEQFF,NA,NA,TRBV9,TRBJ2-1
TGTGCCAGCAGTTTTGGCGGGATCTACAATGAGCAGTTCTTC,CASSFGGIYNEQFF,NA,few,TRBV6-6,TRBJ2-1
TGTGCCAGCATGGGACAGTTGAATGGCTACACCTTC,CASMGQLNGYTF,TRBD1,NA,TRBV28,TRBJ1-2
TGTGCCAGCAGCCAACGGACACAGGGGAAGGGTTCACCCCTCCACTTT,CASSQRTQGKGSPLHF,TRBD1,NA,TRBV16,TRBJ1-6
TGTGCCAGCAGCGTAGGGCTAGCCAGTGAGCAGTTCTTC,CASSVGLASEQFF,NA,NA,TRBV9,TRBJ2-1
TGTGCCAGCAGCACTAGCGCAATCAACACCGGGGAGCTGTTTTTT,CASSTSAINTGELFF,TRBD2,few,TRBV28,TRBJ2-2
TGTGCCAGCAGCTCCTTGTCCACTAGCGGGAGCCTCTTCGAGCAGTACTTC,CASSSLSTSGSLFEQYF,TRBD2,NA,TRBV7-8,TRBJ2-7
TGTGCCAGCAGTTACGCCCTACAGGGTGGCTACGAGCAGTACTTC,CASSYALQGGYEQYF,NA,NA,TRBV6-5,TRBJ2-7
TGCGCCAGCAGCCATGGGCTAGCGGGAGGGCCCGTCTACGAGCAGTACTTC,CASSHGLAGGPVYEQYF,TRBD2,few,TRBV4-1,TRBJ2-7
TGTGCCAGCAGTCGATGGGGCCGGGAAAAACTGTTTTTT,CASSRWGREKLFF,NA,once,TRBV2,TRBJ1-4
TGTGCCAGCAGTGACGACAGGGGTTCCGGGGCCAACGTCCTGACTTTC,CASSDDRGSGANVLTF,TRBD1,few,TRBV6-4,TRBJ2-6
TGTGCCAGCAGTGACTCGTCCAGCTCTGGGGCCAACGTCCTGACTTTC,CASSDSSSSGANVLTF,NA,NA,TRBV6-4,TRBJ2-6
TGTGCCAGCAGCACGGGACACCTGAGCTATGGCTACACCTTC,CASSTGHLSYGYTF,NA,NA,TRBV7-9,TRBJ1-2
TGTGCCAGCAGTGAACAAGGAGGGCCCTACGAGCAGTACTTC,CASSEQGGPYEQYF,NA,NA,TRBV2,TRBJ2-7
TGTGCCAGCAGTATCGACAGGGACGGTACGCAGTATTTT,CASSIDRDGTQYF,TRBD1,NA,TRBV6-6,TRBJ2-3
TGTGCCAGCGGATCGGGGACCTACGAGCAGTACTTC,CASGSGTYEQYF,NA,NA,TRBV7-8,TRBJ2-7
TGTGCCAGCAGTTTCGGGTTAGGCCGGAGGGAGCTGTTTTTT,CASSFGLGRRELFF,NA,NA,TRBV28,TRBJ2-2
TGTGCCAGTTCGACAGTCAATCAGCCCCAGCATTTT,CASSTVNQPQHF,NA,NA,TRBV28,TRBJ1-5
TGTGCCATCAGTGAGTCCTACAGGGGGCTCACTGAAGCTTTCTTT,CAISESYRGLTEAFF,TRBD1,once,TRBV10-3,TRBJ1-1
TGTGCCAGCAGCCAGCAGACAGATACTAATGAAAAACTGTTTTTT,CASSQQTDTNEKLFF,NA,NA,TRBV11-2,TRBJ1-4
TGCGCCAGCAGCTTGGCGGGTTCCTACGAGCAGTACTTC,CASSLAGSYEQYF,NA,once,TRBV5-1,TRBJ2-7
TGTGCCAGCAGTTACGAGACGAGGGTCTCCTCCTACGAGCAGTACTTC,CASSYETRVSSYEQYF,NA,NA,TRBV6-6,TRBJ2-7
TGTGCCAGCTCACTTTTTGGCGCGGGCCTTAACTATGGCTACACCTTC,CASSLFGAGLNYGYTF,NA,NA,TRBV18,TRBJ1-2
TGTGCCAGCAGCTTAGGAATACCGGTCCTCGGGGAGGAATATAGCAATCAGCCCCAGCATTTT,CASSLGIPVLGEEYSNQPQHF,NA,NA,TRBV13,TRBJ1-5
TGTGCCAGCAGCTTCCGGGAGGCAGGGGACCATGGCTACACCTTC,CASSFREAGDHGYTF,NA,NA,TRBV7-2,TRBJ1-2
TGTGCCAGCAGCTTAGGGCCCCCCAATGAGCAGTTCTTC,CASSLGPPNEQFF,NA,NA,TRBV7-7,TRBJ2-1
TGTGCCAGTCTTGGACCAGGGTATGTCTATGGCTACACCTTC,CASLGPGYVYGYTF,NA,few,TRBV19,TRBJ1-2
TGTGCCAGCAGTTTAACAGGGGCCGTAGCCAAAAACATTCAGTACTTC,CASSLTGAVAKNIQYF,TRBD1,NA,TRBV28,TRBJ2-4
TGTGCCAGCAAAATCGACTATGGCTACACCTTC,CASKIDYGYTF,NA,NA,TRBV6-1,TRBJ1-2
TGTGCCAGCAGCAAAGGAGACCGGGACACCTACACCTACGAGCAGTACTTC,CASSKGDRDTYTYEQYF,NA,NA,TRBV21-1,TRBJ2-7
TGCGCCAGCAGCCAAGTGGAAGTAGGGGAAGGGGTAAAACTGTTTTTT,CASSQVEVGEGVKLFF,NA,few,TRBV4-3,TRBJ1-4
TGTGCCAGCTCACTTAACCGGGACAGGGGACAGCCCCAGCATTTT,CASSLNRDRGQPQHF,TRBD1,NA,TRBV18,TRBJ1-5